This T cell receptor (beta chain) was found in a study of STAT5B mutations in CD4+ large granular lymphocyte leukemia. Generated by immunoSEQ multiplex PCR, the TCRdb table keeps only in-frame clones and is missing some. Of 30,000 to 40,000 clones in the sample, around 88% were seen once. This TCR derives from a human donor in good health. Sequenced input: CD4+ T cells from blood buffy coats.

This CDR3 is CASSSGRLNGAYEQYF. In nucleotides, the CDR3 is TGTGCCAGCAGCTCCGGGCGACTTAATGGGGCCTACGAGCAGTACTTC. This chain joins TRBV7-3 and TRBJ2-7, with no clear D. Germline V gene sequence: CDR1 SGHTA, CDR2 FQGTGA. Trimming left V 4 bases short and J 2 bases short, with 18 bases between. This CDR3 is 16 amino acids long.